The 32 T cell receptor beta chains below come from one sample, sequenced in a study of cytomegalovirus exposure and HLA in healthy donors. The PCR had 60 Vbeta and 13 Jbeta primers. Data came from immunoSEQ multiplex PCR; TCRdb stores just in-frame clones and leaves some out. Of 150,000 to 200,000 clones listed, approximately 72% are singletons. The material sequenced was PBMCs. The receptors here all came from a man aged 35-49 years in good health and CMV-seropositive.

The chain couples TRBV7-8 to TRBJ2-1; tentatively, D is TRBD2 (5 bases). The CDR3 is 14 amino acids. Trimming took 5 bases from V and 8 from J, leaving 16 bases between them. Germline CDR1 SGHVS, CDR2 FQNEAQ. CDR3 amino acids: CASSVGMGGHEQFF. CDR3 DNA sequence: TGTGCCAGCAGCGTCGGGATGGGCGGCCATGAGCAGTTCTTC.

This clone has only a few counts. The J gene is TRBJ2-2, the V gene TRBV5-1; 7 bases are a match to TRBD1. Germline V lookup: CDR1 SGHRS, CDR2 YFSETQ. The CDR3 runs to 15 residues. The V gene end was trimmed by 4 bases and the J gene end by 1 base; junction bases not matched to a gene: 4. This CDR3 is CASSARTGNTGELFF. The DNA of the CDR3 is TGCGCCAGCAGCGCGCGGACAGGGAACACCGGGGAGCTGTTTTTT.

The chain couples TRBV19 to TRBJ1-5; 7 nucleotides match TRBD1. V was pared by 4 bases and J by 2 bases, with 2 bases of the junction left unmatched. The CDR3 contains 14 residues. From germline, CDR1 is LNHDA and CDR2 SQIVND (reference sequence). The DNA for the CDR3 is TGTGCCAGTAGTACGGGACAGCGCAATCAGCCCCAGCATTTT. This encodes CASSTGQRNQPQHF.

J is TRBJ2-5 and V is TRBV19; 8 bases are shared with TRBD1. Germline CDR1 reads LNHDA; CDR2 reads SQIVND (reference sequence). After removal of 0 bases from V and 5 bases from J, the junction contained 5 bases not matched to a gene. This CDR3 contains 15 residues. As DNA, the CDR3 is TGTGCCAGTAGTATAGACAGGGGGCCGGGGGAGACCCAGTACTTC. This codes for CASSIDRGPGETQYF.

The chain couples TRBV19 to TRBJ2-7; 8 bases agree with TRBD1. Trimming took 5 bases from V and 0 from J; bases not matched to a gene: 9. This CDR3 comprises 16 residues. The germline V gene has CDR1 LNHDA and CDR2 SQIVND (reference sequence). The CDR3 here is CASSSAGTGPSYEQYF. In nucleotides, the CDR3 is TGTGCCAGTAGTTCCGCCGGGACAGGACCCTCCTACGAGCAGTACTTC.

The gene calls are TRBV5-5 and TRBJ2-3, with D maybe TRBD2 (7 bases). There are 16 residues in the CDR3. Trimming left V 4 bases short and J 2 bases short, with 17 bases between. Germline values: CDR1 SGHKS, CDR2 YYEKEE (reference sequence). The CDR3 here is CASSPRGGDYTDTQYF. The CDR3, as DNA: TGTGCCAGCAGCCCCAGGGGAGGGGACTACACAGATACGCAGTATTTT.

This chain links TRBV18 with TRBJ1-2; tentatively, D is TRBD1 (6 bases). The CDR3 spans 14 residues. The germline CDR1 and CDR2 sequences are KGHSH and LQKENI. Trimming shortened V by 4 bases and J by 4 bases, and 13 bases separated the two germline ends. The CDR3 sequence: CASSQATGSYGYTF. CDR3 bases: TGTGCCAGCTCACAGGCCACAGGGAGCTATGGCTACACCTTC.

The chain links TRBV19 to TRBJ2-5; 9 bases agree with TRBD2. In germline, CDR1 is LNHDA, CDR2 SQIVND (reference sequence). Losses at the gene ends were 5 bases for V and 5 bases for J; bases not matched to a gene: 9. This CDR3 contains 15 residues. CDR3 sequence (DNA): TGTGCCAGTAGTTCCCCGGGACTAGCCGGGGAGACCCAGTACTTC. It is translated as CASSSPGLAGETQYF.

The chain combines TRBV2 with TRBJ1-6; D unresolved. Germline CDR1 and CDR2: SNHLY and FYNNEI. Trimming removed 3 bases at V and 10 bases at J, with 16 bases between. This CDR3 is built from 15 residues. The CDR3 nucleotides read TGTGCCAGCAGTGATGATCGACTGGAGAGGTCACCCCTCCACTTT. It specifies CASSDDRLERSPLHF.

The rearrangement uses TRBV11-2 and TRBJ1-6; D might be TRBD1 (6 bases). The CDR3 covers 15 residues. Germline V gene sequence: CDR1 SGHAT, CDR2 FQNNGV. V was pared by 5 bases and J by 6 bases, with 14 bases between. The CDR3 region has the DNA TGTGCCAGCAGCCCAGGGGACCGTTCTAATTCACCCCTCCACTTT. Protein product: CASSPGDRSNSPLHF. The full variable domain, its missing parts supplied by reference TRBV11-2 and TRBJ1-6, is EAGVAQSPRYKIIEKRQSVAFWCNPISGHATLYWYQQILGQGPKLLIQFQNNGVVDDSQLPKDRFSAERLKGVDSTLKIQPAKLEDSAVYLCASSPGDRSNSPLHFGNGTRLTVT.

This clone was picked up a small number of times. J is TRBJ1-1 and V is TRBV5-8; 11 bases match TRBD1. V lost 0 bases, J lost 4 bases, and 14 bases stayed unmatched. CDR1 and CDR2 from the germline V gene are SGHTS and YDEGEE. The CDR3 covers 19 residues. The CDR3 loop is CASSLGTGGFRTTGTEAFF. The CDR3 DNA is TGTGCCAGCAGCTTGGGGACAGGGGGCTTCCGGACGACGGGCACTGAAGCTTTCTTT.

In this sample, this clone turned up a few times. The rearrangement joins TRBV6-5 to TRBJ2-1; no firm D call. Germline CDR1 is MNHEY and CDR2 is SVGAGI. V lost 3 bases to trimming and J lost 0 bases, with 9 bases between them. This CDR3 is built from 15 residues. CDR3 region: CASSYYRSSYNEQFF. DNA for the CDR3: TGTGCCAGCAGTTATTACCGGAGCTCCTACAATGAGCAGTTCTTC.

The CDR3: CASSISPPTATLEPQHF. DNA of the CDR3: TGTGCCAGTAGTATAAGTCCCCCAACAGCTACCTTGGAGCCCCAGCATTTT. The chain couples TRBV19 to TRBJ1-5; D unresolved. CDR3 length: 17 residues. Germline V gene data show CDR1 as LNHDA and CDR2 as SQIVND (reference sequence). The V end lost 2 bases, the J end lost 8 bases, and 22 bases lay between the germline ends.

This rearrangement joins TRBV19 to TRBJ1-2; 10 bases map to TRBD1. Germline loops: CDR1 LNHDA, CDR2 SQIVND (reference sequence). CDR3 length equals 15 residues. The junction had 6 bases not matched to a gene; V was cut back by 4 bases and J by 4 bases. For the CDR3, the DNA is TGTGCCAGTAGTACCCAGGACAGGGGGGTCTATGGCTACACCTTC. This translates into CASSTQDRGVYGYTF. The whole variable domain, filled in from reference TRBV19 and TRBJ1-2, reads DGGITQSPKYLFRKEGQNVTLSCEQNLNHDAMYWYRQDPGQGLRLIYYSQIVNDFQKGDIAEGYSVSREKKESFPLTVTSAQKNPTAFYLCASSTQDRGVYGYTFGSGTRLTVV.

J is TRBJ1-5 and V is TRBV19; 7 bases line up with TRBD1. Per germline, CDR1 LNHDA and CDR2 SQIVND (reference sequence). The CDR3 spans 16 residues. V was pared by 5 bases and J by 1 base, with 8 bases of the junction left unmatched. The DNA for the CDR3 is TGTGCCAGTAGTGGGAAGGACAGGATGAGCAATCAGCCCCAGCATTTT. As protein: CASSGKDRMSNQPQHF.

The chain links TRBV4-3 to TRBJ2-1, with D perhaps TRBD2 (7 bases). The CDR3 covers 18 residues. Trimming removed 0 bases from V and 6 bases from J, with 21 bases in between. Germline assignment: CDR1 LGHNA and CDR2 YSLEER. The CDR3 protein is CASSQDQRTGRGFNEQFF. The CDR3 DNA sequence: TGCGCCAGCAGCCAAGATCAGAGGACGGGGAGGGGGTTCAATGAGCAGTTCTTC.

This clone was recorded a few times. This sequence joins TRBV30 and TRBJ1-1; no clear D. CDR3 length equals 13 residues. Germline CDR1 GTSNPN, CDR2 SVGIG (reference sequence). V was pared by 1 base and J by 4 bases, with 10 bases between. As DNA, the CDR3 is TGTGCCTGGAGTGCGAGAACGGGCACTGAAGCTTTCTTT. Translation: CAWSARTGTEAFF.

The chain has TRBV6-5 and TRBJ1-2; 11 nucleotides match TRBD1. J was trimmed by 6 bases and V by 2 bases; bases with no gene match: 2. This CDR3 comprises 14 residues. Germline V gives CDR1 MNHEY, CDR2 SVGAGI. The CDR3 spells CASSYVGQGDGYTF. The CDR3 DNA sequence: TGTGCCAGCAGTTACGTGGGACAGGGGGATGGCTACACCTTC.

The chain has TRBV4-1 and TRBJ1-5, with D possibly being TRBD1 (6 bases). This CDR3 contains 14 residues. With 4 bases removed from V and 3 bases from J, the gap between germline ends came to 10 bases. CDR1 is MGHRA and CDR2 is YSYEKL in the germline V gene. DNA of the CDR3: TGCGCCAGCAGCCTCGGACAGAACAATCAGCCCCAGCATTTT. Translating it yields CASSLGQNNQPQHF.

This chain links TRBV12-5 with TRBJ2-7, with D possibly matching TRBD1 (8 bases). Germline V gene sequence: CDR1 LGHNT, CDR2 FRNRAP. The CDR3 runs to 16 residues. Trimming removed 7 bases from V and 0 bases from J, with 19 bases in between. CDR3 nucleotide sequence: TGTGCTAGTGCACGAGGGAGGGACAGGCCCTCCTACGAGCAGTACTTC. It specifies CASARGRDRPSYEQYF.

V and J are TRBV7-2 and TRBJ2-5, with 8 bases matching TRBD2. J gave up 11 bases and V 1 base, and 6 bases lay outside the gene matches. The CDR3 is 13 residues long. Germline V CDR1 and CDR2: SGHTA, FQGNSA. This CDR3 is CASSLGVAGLQYF. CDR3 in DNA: TGTGCCAGCAGCTTAGGGGTAGCGGGGCTGCAGTACTTC.

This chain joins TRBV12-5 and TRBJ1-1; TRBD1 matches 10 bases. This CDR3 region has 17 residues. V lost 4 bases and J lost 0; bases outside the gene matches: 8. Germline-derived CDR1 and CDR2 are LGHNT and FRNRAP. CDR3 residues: CASGSGDRGYVNTEAFF. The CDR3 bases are TGTGCTAGTGGTTCCGGGGACAGGGGATACGTGAACACTGAAGCTTTCTTT.

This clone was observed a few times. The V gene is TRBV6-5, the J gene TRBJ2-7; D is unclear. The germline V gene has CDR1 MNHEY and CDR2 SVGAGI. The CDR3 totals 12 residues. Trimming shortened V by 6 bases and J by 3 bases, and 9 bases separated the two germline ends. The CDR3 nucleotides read TGTGCCAGCAGCCGGAGTAGCTACGAGCAGTACTTC. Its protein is CASSRSSYEQYF.

CDR3 sequence (DNA): TGCGCCAGCAGCTCCACCTTGGGTCAGGATAGTTCACCCCTCCACTTT. Translating it yields CASSSTLGQDSSPLHF. This chain connects TRBV5-1 to TRBJ1-6; D unclear. The CDR3 is made up of 16 amino acids. Germline V gene lookup returns CDR1 SGHRS and CDR2 YFSETQ. The germline V and J ends were trimmed by 3 bases and 9 bases, with 19 bases remaining between them.

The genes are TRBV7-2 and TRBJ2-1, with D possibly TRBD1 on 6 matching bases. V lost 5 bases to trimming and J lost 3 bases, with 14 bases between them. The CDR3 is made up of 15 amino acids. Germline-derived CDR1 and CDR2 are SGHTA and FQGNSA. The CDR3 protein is CASSEGWGHYNEQFF. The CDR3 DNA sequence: TGTGCCAGCAGCGAGGGGTGGGGGCACTACAATGAGCAGTTCTTC.

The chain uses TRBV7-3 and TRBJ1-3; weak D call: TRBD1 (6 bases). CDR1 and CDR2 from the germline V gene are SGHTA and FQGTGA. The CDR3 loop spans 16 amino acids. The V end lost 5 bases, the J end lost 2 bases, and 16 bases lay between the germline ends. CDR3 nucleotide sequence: TGTGCCAGCAGCCCCGGGGGGCCGTTACCTGGAAACACCATATATTTT. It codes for CASSPGGPLPGNTIYF.

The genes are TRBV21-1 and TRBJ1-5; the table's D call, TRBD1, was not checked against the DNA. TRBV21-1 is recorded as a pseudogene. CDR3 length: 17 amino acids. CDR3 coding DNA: TGTGCCAGCGGCTCCGGGACAGGGTGTGGTAGCAATCAGCCCCAGCATTTT. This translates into CASGSGTGCGSNQPQHF.

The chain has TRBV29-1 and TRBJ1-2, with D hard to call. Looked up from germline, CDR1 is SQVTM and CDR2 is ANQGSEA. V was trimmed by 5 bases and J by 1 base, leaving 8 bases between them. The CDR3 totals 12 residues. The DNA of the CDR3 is TGCAGCGTTCATAGACTTAACTATGGCTACACCTTC. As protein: CSVHRLNYGYTF. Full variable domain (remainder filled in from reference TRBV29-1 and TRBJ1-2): SAVISQKPSRDICQRGTSLTIQCQVDSQVTMMFWYRQQPGQSLTLIATANQGSEATYESGFVIDKFPISRPNLTFSTLTVSNMSPEDSSIYLCSVHRLNYGYTFGSGTRLTVV.

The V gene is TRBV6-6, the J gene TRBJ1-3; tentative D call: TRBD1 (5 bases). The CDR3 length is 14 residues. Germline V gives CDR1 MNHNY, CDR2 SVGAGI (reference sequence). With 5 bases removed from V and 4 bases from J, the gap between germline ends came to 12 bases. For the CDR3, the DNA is TGTGCCAGCAGTACCCCCACAGGAGGAAACACCATATATTTT. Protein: CASSTPTGGNTIYF.

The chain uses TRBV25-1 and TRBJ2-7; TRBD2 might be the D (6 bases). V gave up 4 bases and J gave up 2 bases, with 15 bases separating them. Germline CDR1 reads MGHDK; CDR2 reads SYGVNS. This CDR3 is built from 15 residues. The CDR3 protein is CASSAGGPRPYEQYF. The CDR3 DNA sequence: TGTGCCAGCAGTGCCGGGGGTCCGCGCCCCTACGAGCAGTACTTC.

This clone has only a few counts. The CDR3, as DNA: TGTGCCTGGGAGGGTTTCCTAGCGGGGGCCCACAATGAGCAGTTCTTC. As protein: CAWEGFLAGAHNEQFF. The V and J genes are TRBV30 and TRBJ2-1; 10 bases are shared with TRBD2. V gave up 5 bases and J gave up 5 bases; unmatched junction bases: 12. There are 16 residues in the CDR3. Germline V gene lookup returns CDR1 GTSNPN and CDR2 SVGIG (reference sequence).

This chain's CDR3 is CASRGQVNQPQHF. The CDR3, as DNA: TGTGCCAGCAGAGGACAGGTAAATCAGCCCCAGCATTTT. The chain recombines TRBV6-5 with TRBJ1-5; 7 bases are a match to TRBD1. Germline CDR1 is MNHEY and CDR2 is SVGAGI. The CDR3 spans 13 residues. V was clipped by 6 bases and J by 4 bases; unmatched bases: 3.